This entry features one TCR beta chain sequence. Its antigen is as yet unknown. From germline, CDR1 is SGDLS and CDR2 YYNGEE. V was pared by 4 bases and J by 4 bases, with 3 bases of the junction left unmatched. CDR3 size: 14 residues. The data were taken from a study of T cell responses to AZD1222 COVID-19 vaccine. Regarding the study as a whole: Only a handful of AZD1222 recipients, more than five in all, had baseline seropositivity. White British donors predominated, females outnumbered males, and clonal diversity was possibly underestimated.

This table comes from immunoSEQ multiplex PCR, and its TCRdb copy is limited to in-frame clones, with some not included. In the table there are over 55,000 clones, about 83% of which are singletons. The receptor was derived from an adult who received the AZD1222 COVID-19 vaccine. This chain connects TRBV9 to TRBJ2-3; 10 bases agree with TRBD1. The sequenced sample was peripheral blood, obtained 28 days after the second AZD1222 dose. The CDR3 nucleotides are TGTGCCAGCAGCTTCGGGACAGGGGCAGATACGCAGTATTTT. Translated: CASSFGTGADTQYF.